What follows describes a single TCR beta chain. There is no known antigen for this receptor. Base qualities were left out, and no much larger clone turns up one base away. TRIzol reagent was used to extract blood RNA from unsorted whole blood, while the DNeasy Blood & Tissue kit provided the germline DNA. At the time of sampling, the patients had chronic HBV infection and had not received any treatment. Before surgery, approximately 4.3 milliliters of peripheral blood were drawn into K2EDTA tubes. The data were obtained in a study of tumor-infiltrating lymphocytes in primary liver carcinoma (dated by TCRdb to 2016 to 2017). Background for the entire study: Four or five patients with histopathologically diagnosed primary liver carcinoma underwent surgical resection in China between late 2015 and March 2016. The five patients, three men and two women aged 30 to 69 years, had hepatocellular carcinoma (four) or combined HCC and intrahepatic cholangiocarcinoma (one). The tumors of the five patients were staged as T1-T3 N0M0, with maximum diameters ranging from 4.2 to 10 cm. Each sample produced roughly 3.5 to 8 million productive TCRbeta reads, and read depth showed no significant difference between tissue types. Across five regions of each liver tumor, along with adjacent normal tissue and blood, the study brought together TCRbeta repertoire sequencing, expression microarrays and whole-exome sequencing. TCRbeta repertoire sequencing covered approximately 35 specimens from 5 patients: roughly 25 tumor regions, 5 adjacent noncancerous liver tissues and 5 peripheral blood samples. Reproducibility between technical replicate repertoires was high, with correlation coefficients above 0.95 and mean shared-clone rates approximately 0.91. What the work shows at the level of the full study, not this receptor alone: Because only the TCR beta chain was sequenced and unpaired alpha chains were not captured, true repertoire diversity is likely underestimated. Only a few patients were included in the study, and the authors note that the findings should be validated in a larger study. Compared with blood, tumors had a significantly larger share of the repertoire taken up by the top 250 clones (p = 0.039). Since the samples were bulk and unsorted, there was no way to compare CD4+ and CD8+ T cell repertoires. Repertoire overlap was higher between tumor regions (mean around 35%) than tumor-adjacent (around 17%) or tumor-blood (14%) pairs, consistent with antigen-driven expansion.

Spanning cysteine to phenylalanine, the CDR3 consists of 13 amino acids. Just the 39-base CDR3 DNA is kept, in frame starting at base 1. CDR1 and CDR2 were assigned from the germline V gene as LGHNA and YNFKEQ. Using a constant-region primer and ProtoScript II reverse transcriptase, TCRbeta-specific cDNA was reverse-transcribed from 500 ng total RNA. Three nested multiplex PCR rounds, following a slightly modified ARM-PCR procedure, were used to build the TCRbeta libraries. Each of the first two PCR rounds ran for approximately 9 cycles using multiplex TRBV1-TRBV30 forward primers together with a Cbeta reverse primer. Sample barcodes and Illumina adapters were added in a final 25-cycle PCR with Deep VentR polymerase. Before sequencing, amplicons of 200-500 bp were purified from gel using a QIAquick gel extraction kit. An Illumina HiSeq 2500 was used to sequence the TCRbeta amplicons with 250-bp paired-end reads. Processing in the source paper ran as follows. Trimmomatic v0.33 was used to quality-trim the reads, and FLASH v1.2.11 was used to merge paired reads so that full CDR3 sequences could be recovered. MiGEC v1.2.1b assigned V, D and J germline segments to the rearranged TCRbeta sequences. Clonotype statistics, along with Shannon-Wiener diversity indices, were calculated using VDJtools v1.0.0. To cut down on sampling bias, every analysis after diversity analysis relied on just the 250 most abundant clonotypes from each sample. Starting from the raw public reads, TCRdb applied fastp trimming at Q25, assembled clones with MiXCR and retained in-frame beta chains. Each entry merges the rows of one CDR3 protein and shows their most common DNA and genes. The V and J calls were not made by the authors but by TCRdb's processing. The sample table lists 250,000 to 350,000 distinct CDR3 sequences, 45% to 70% of them with a count of one. About a sixth of the sample lies in the top ten.

This receptor was identified in a woman in her twenties or thirties with primary liver carcinoma and hepatitis B virus infection. Input material: peripheral blood. The chain was built from TRBV4-2 and TRBJ2-1; 7 bases in the middle match TRBD2. The DNA sequence follows: TGTGTCAGTGGCGGGAGCTCACGTTCTGAGCAGTTCTTC. It is translated as CVSGGSSRSEQFF.